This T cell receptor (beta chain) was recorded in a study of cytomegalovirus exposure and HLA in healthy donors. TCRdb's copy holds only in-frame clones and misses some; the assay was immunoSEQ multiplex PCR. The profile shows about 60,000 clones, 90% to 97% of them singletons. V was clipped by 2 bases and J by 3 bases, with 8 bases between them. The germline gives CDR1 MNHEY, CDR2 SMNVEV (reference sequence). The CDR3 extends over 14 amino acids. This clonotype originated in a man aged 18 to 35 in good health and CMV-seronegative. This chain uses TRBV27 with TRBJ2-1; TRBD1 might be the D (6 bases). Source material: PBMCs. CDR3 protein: CASSLEDSYNEQFF. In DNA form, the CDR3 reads TGTGCCAGCAGTTTAGAGGACAGCTACAATGAGCAGTTCTTC.